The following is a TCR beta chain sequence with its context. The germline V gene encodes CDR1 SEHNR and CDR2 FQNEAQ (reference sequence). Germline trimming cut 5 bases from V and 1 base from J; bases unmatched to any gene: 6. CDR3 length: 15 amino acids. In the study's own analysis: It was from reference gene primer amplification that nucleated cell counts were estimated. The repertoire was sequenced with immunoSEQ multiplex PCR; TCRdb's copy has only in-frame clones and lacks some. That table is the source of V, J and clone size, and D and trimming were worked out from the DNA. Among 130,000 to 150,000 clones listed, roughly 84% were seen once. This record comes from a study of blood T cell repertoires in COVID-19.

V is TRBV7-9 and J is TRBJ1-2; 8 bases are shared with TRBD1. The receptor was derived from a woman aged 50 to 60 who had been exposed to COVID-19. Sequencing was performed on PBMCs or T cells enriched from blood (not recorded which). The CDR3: CASSQGQAGNYGYTF. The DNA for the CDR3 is TGTGCCAGCAGCCAGGGACAGGCGGGTAACTATGGCTACACCTTC.